These T cell receptor beta chains were read from a single sample in a study of siplizumab effects on memory and regulatory T cells. Generated by immunoSEQ multiplex PCR, the TCRdb table keeps only in-frame clones and is missing some. The sample contains over 100,000 clones, 90% to 95% of which appear only once. Sequenced: Tregs sorted from blood. These receptors were taken from a human donor in good health. The CDR3 runs from the conserved cysteine through the conserved F or W. Each record gives: J gene, V gene, clone size, D gene, CDR3 protein, CDR3 DNA. The D gene is left open where the match is weak. A row's size may be missing; if present it is once, few, many or a size class.

j_gene: TRBJ2-7; v_gene: TRBV19; abundance: NA; d_gene: NA; CDR3aa: CASSIWGISYEQYF; CDR3nt: TGTGCCAGTAGTATTTGGGGTATCTCCTACGAGCAGTACTTC
j_gene: TRBJ1-1; v_gene: TRBV5-1; abundance: once; d_gene: NA; CDR3aa: CASSPRDLVNTEAFF; CDR3nt: TGCGCCAGCAGCCCCCGGGATTTAGTGAACACTGAAGCTTTCTTT
j_gene: TRBJ1-2; v_gene: TRBV2; abundance: NA; d_gene: TRBD1; CDR3aa: CASAHTGQGSYGYTF; CDR3nt: TGTGCCAGCGCACATACCGGACAGGGAAGCTATGGCTACACCTTC
j_gene: TRBJ1-2; v_gene: TRBV28; abundance: NA; d_gene: NA; CDR3aa: CASSRVSYGYTF; CDR3nt: TGTGCCAGCAGTCGAGTATCCTATGGCTACACCTTC
j_gene: TRBJ2-7; v_gene: TRBV30; abundance: NA; d_gene: TRBD2; CDR3aa: CAWSSRGAGRYEQYF; CDR3nt: TGTGCCTGGAGTTCGAGGGGAGCGGGACGCTACGAGCAGTACTTC
j_gene: TRBJ1-2; v_gene: TRBV9; abundance: NA; d_gene: NA; CDR3aa: CASSPGQLTNYGYTF; CDR3nt: TGTGCCAGCAGCCCGGGACAACTAACTAACTATGGCTACACCTTC
j_gene: TRBJ1-6; v_gene: TRBV19; abundance: NA; d_gene: NA; CDR3aa: CASQRWESNSPLHF; CDR3nt: TGTGCCAGTCAGAGATGGGAGTCTAATTCACCCCTCCACTTT
j_gene: TRBJ1-4; v_gene: TRBV7-9; abundance: NA; d_gene: NA; CDR3aa: CASSLPGDEKLFF; CDR3nt: TGTGCCAGCAGCTTACCAGGGGACGAAAAACTGTTTTTT
j_gene: TRBJ2-5; v_gene: TRBV5-4; abundance: NA; d_gene: NA; CDR3aa: CASSRGPDVQETQYF; CDR3nt: TGTGCCAGCAGCCGCGGGCCCGACGTCCAAGAGACCCAGTACTTC
j_gene: TRBJ1-1; v_gene: TRBV25-1; abundance: NA; d_gene: NA; CDR3aa: CASRPGRTEAFF; CDR3nt: TGTGCCAGCAGACCCGGGCGCACTGAAGCTTTCTTT
j_gene: TRBJ2-3; v_gene: TRBV19; abundance: NA; d_gene: NA; CDR3aa: CASSIDRDYTQYF; CDR3nt: TGTGCCAGTAGTATAGATCGGGACTATACGCAGTATTTT
j_gene: TRBJ2-6; v_gene: TRBV5-1; abundance: NA; d_gene: NA; CDR3aa: CASSFVASPGANVLTF; CDR3nt: TGCGCCAGCAGCTTTGTGGCTAGCCCCGGGGCCAACGTCCTGACTTTC
j_gene: TRBJ2-1; v_gene: TRBV15; abundance: NA; d_gene: TRBD1; CDR3aa: CATSRGQGAVNEQFF; CDR3nt: TGTGCCACCAGCAGAGGACAGGGTGCGGTCAATGAGCAGTTCTTC
j_gene: TRBJ1-2; v_gene: TRBV4-1; abundance: NA; d_gene: TRBD1; CDR3aa: CASSHDRDRYNYGYTF; CDR3nt: TGCGCCAGCAGCCACGACCGGGACAGATACAACTATGGCTACACCTTC
j_gene: TRBJ2-7; v_gene: TRBV27; abundance: NA; d_gene: TRBD1; CDR3aa: CASSFNRGPSSEQYF; CDR3nt: TGTGCCAGCAGTTTCAACAGGGGGCCTTCGAGCGAGCAGTACTTC
j_gene: TRBJ1-2; v_gene: TRBV9; abundance: NA; d_gene: NA; CDR3aa: CASRNRLGWGNYGYTF; CDR3nt: TGTGCCAGCAGAAATAGACTAGGGTGGGGCAACTATGGCTACACCTTC
j_gene: TRBJ2-3; v_gene: TRBV19; abundance: NA; d_gene: TRBD2; CDR3aa: CASSIVGAGGAGVEDTQYF; CDR3nt: TGTGCCAGTAGTATAGTCGGAGCGGGAGGCGCGGGAGTCGAAGATACGCAGTATTTT
j_gene: TRBJ2-3; v_gene: TRBV27; abundance: NA; d_gene: NA; CDR3aa: CASSLYPRSPQYF; CDR3nt: TGTGCCAGCAGTTTATACCCCCGGAGTCCGCAGTATTTT
j_gene: TRBJ2-3; v_gene: TRBV9; abundance: NA; d_gene: TRBD2; CDR3aa: CASSTYSGRADTQYF; CDR3nt: TGTGCCAGCAGCACCTATAGCGGGAGAGCGGATACGCAGTATTTT
j_gene: TRBJ2-1; v_gene: TRBV6-5; abundance: NA; d_gene: TRBD1; CDR3aa: CASSTDRGWEQFF; CDR3nt: TGTGCCAGCAGTACGGACAGGGGATGGGAGCAGTTCTTC
j_gene: TRBJ2-7; v_gene: TRBV6-1; abundance: NA; d_gene: NA; CDR3aa: CASSRLAFSYEQYF; CDR3nt: TGTGCCAGCAGTCGTCTAGCATTCTCCTACGAGCAGTACTTC
j_gene: TRBJ1-1; v_gene: TRBV6-4; abundance: NA; d_gene: TRBD1; CDR3aa: CASSDRQGGTEAFF; CDR3nt: TGTGCCAGCAGTGACCGACAGGGTGGAACTGAAGCTTTCTTT
j_gene: TRBJ1-6; v_gene: TRBV6-4; abundance: NA; d_gene: NA; CDR3aa: CASSRQGDSPLHF; CDR3nt: TGTGCCAGCAGTCGGCAGGGAGACTCACCCCTCCACTTT
j_gene: TRBJ2-5; v_gene: TRBV5-1; abundance: NA; d_gene: NA; CDR3aa: CASSFQGPQETQYF; CDR3nt: TGCGCCAGCAGCTTTCAGGGGCCCCAAGAGACCCAGTACTTC
j_gene: TRBJ2-7; v_gene: TRBV27; abundance: NA; d_gene: NA; CDR3aa: CASSGLGFYEQYF; CDR3nt: TGTGCCAGCAGTGGATTGGGTTTCTACGAGCAGTACTTC
j_gene: TRBJ1-2; v_gene: TRBV6-6; abundance: once; d_gene: NA; CDR3aa: CASSLPGLQGYTF; CDR3nt: TGTGCCAGCAGTCTTCCGGGCCTACAAGGCTACACCTTC
j_gene: TRBJ2-5; v_gene: TRBV27; abundance: NA; d_gene: NA; CDR3aa: CASSFNYRAQETQYF; CDR3nt: TGTGCCAGCAGTTTCAATTACAGGGCGCAAGAGACCCAGTACTTC
j_gene: TRBJ2-3; v_gene: TRBV29-1; abundance: NA; d_gene: TRBD2; CDR3aa: CSGGTSGDTQYF; CDR3nt: TGCAGCGGGGGGACTAGCGGAGATACGCAGTATTTT
j_gene: TRBJ1-2; v_gene: TRBV6-4; abundance: once; d_gene: NA; CDR3aa: CASSDGTNYGYTF; CDR3nt: TGTGCCAGCAGTGATGGTACTAACTATGGCTACACCTTC
j_gene: TRBJ2-1; v_gene: TRBV7-2; abundance: NA; d_gene: TRBD2; CDR3aa: CASSFHGTSGGAYNEQFF; CDR3nt: TGTGCCAGCAGCTTCCACGGGACTAGCGGGGGGGCCTACAATGAGCAGTTCTTC
j_gene: TRBJ1-2; v_gene: TRBV6-6; abundance: NA; d_gene: NA; CDR3aa: CASKDPGYYGYTF; CDR3nt: TGTGCCAGCAAAGATCCAGGCTACTATGGCTACACCTTC
j_gene: TRBJ1-2; v_gene: TRBV9; abundance: NA; d_gene: NA; CDR3aa: CASSAGKYGYTF; CDR3nt: TGTGCCAGCAGCGCCGGGAAATATGGCTACACCTTC
j_gene: TRBJ2-7; v_gene: TRBV6-5; abundance: NA; d_gene: TRBD2; CDR3aa: CASSYSGTSGTYEQYF; CDR3nt: TGTGCCAGCAGTTACTCGGGGACTAGCGGAACCTACGAGCAGTACTTC
j_gene: TRBJ1-6; v_gene: TRBV7-9; abundance: NA; d_gene: TRBD1; CDR3aa: CASSSFTGGSSPLHF; CDR3nt: TGTGCCAGCAGCTCGTTCACAGGGGGCAGTTCACCCCTCCACTTT
j_gene: TRBJ1-2; v_gene: TRBV27; abundance: NA; d_gene: NA; CDR3aa: CASRSYPGSRQESYGYTF; CDR3nt: TGTGCCAGCAGGTCCTACCCCGGTTCTCGACAGGAGTCTTATGGCTACACCTTC
j_gene: TRBJ1-1; v_gene: TRBV18; abundance: NA; d_gene: NA; CDR3aa: CASSPRPDTEAFF; CDR3nt: TGTGCCAGCTCACCACGACCTGACACTGAAGCTTTCTTT
j_gene: TRBJ1-1; v_gene: TRBV6-4; abundance: NA; d_gene: NA; CDR3aa: CASSARGPPMNTEAFF; CDR3nt: TGTGCCAGCAGTGCGAGGGGCCCCCCCATGAACACTGAAGCTTTCTTT
j_gene: TRBJ1-2; v_gene: TRBV19; abundance: NA; d_gene: NA; CDR3aa: CASSIGGQRDYGYTF; CDR3nt: TGTGCCAGTAGTATAGGCGGCCAGAGAGACTATGGCTACACCTTC
j_gene: TRBJ2-3; v_gene: TRBV11-3; abundance: few; d_gene: TRBD2; CDR3aa: CASSLGRADTQYF; CDR3nt: TGTGCCAGCAGCTTGGGGAGGGCAGATACGCAGTATTTT
j_gene: TRBJ2-3; v_gene: TRBV7-6; abundance: NA; d_gene: TRBD2; CDR3aa: CASSLLPLAGGPATDTQYF; CDR3nt: TGTGCCAGCAGCTTACTCCCCCTAGCGGGAGGGCCGGCTACAGATACGCAGTATTTT
j_gene: TRBJ2-7; v_gene: TRBV11-1; abundance: NA; d_gene: NA; CDR3aa: CASSLGIRGKRYEQYF; CDR3nt: TGTGCCAGCAGCTTAGGTATTAGGGGGAAGCGCTACGAGCAGTACTTC
j_gene: TRBJ1-1; v_gene: TRBV19; abundance: NA; d_gene: TRBD1; CDR3aa: CASSIYVRQGAYTEAFF; CDR3nt: TGTGCCAGTAGTATTTACGTGAGGCAGGGGGCTTACACTGAAGCTTTCTTT
j_gene: TRBJ2-5; v_gene: TRBV28; abundance: NA; d_gene: TRBD1; CDR3aa: CASSAPGQGWQETQYF; CDR3nt: TGTGCCAGCAGTGCTCCCGGACAGGGGTGGCAAGAGACCCAGTACTTC
j_gene: TRBJ1-3; v_gene: TRBV6-6; abundance: once; d_gene: NA; CDR3aa: CASSYVLSYRANTIYF; CDR3nt: TGTGCCAGCAGTTACGTACTCTCCTACAGGGCAAACACCATATATTTT
j_gene: TRBJ1-1; v_gene: TRBV6-6; abundance: few; d_gene: NA; CDR3aa: CASTAEAFF; CDR3nt: TGTGCCAGCACCGCCGAAGCTTTCTTT
j_gene: TRBJ1-6; v_gene: TRBV30; abundance: NA; d_gene: NA; CDR3aa: CALTLGWLSPLHF; CDR3nt: TGTGCCTTAACCCTCGGCTGGTTGTCACCCCTCCACTTT
j_gene: TRBJ1-1; v_gene: TRBV15; abundance: NA; d_gene: NA; CDR3aa: CATSLAAGAAEAFF; CDR3nt: TGTGCCACCAGCCTGGCGGCGGGGGCAGCTGAAGCTTTCTTT
j_gene: TRBJ2-1; v_gene: TRBV4-1; abundance: few; d_gene: NA; CDR3aa: CASSQVGDPAYNEQFF; CDR3nt: TGCGCCAGCAGCCAAGTCGGGGACCCCGCCTACAATGAGCAGTTCTTC
j_gene: TRBJ2-2; v_gene: TRBV27; abundance: NA; d_gene: NA; CDR3aa: CASSRLRGGELFF; CDR3nt: TGTGCCAGCAGTCGGCTTAGGGGCGGGGAGCTGTTTTTT
j_gene: TRBJ1-1; v_gene: TRBV19; abundance: NA; d_gene: NA; CDR3aa: CASSALRDGSEAFF; CDR3nt: TGTGCCAGTAGCGCCCTCAGGGATGGATCTGAAGCTTTCTTT
j_gene: TRBJ2-7; v_gene: TRBV7-6; abundance: NA; d_gene: NA; CDR3aa: CASSLAMRGQDEQYF; CDR3nt: TGTGCCAGCAGCTTAGCCATGCGGGGGCAAGACGAGCAGTACTTC
j_gene: TRBJ1-5; v_gene: TRBV6-6; abundance: NA; d_gene: TRBD1; CDR3aa: CASSSGQLIIMAQHF; CDR3nt: TGTGCCAGCAGTTCGGGACAGCTTATAATCATGGCCCAGCATTTT
j_gene: TRBJ2-7; v_gene: TRBV6-5; abundance: NA; d_gene: NA; CDR3aa: CASSFSLVSDEQYF; CDR3nt: TGTGCCAGCAGTTTCTCGTTAGTTTCGGACGAGCAGTACTTC